This T cell receptor beta chain was profiled in a study of CD8+ T cells in alopecia areata. The study's findings and limits: Higher clonality than in normal scalp was seen in lesional scalp, especially alopecia totalis/universalis.

The V end lost 2 bases, the J end lost 5 bases, and 10 bases lay between the germline ends. CDR3 length equals 14 residues. Germline CDR1 and CDR2: MNHEY and SVGAGI. Specimens obtained from alopecia areata patients comprised lesional scalp punch biopsies and peripheral blood. Sorted populations comprised CD4+ and CD8+ T cells obtained from PBMCs. cDNA prepared by RNA extraction and subsequent reverse transcription served as the template for sequencing. The protocol was immunoSEQ multiplex PCR, while the TCRdb copy is restricted to in-frame clones and leaves out a portion. The table includes just over 150,000 clones, around half detected once. A word on this clone: What it binds is unknown.

This specimen consisted of CD8+ T cells sorted from blood, obtained at week 0. V usage is TRBV6-5 and J usage is TRBJ2-1; D is uncertain. This TCR derives from a human donor with alopecia areata. The chain's CDR3 is CASSYAGRHNEQFF. CDR3 sequence (DNA): TGTGCCAGCAGTTACGCCGGACGGCACAATGAGCAGTTCTTC.